This T cell receptor (beta chain) was captured in a study of blood T cell repertoires in COVID-19. Study information: Specimens from acute and convalescent COVID-19 originated in the United States, Italy and Spain. The analysed material was cDNA or gDNA that came from T cells, B-cell-depleted T cells, or PBMCs.

This clone was seen once. The authors' processing: Estimation of nucleated cell counts was performed using reference gene primer amplification. The data were produced by immunoSEQ multiplex PCR, yet TCRdb's version contains in-frame clones alone and is incomplete. The V and J calls and clone size were taken over from that table, and D and trimming were inferred from the DNA. The table records just over 75,000 clones, around 85% of them present only once. This sequence was found in a woman aged 80 or over with active or convalescent COVID-19. The sample consisted of peripheral blood.

This CDR3 reads CASSLWRGNLTYEQYF. The CDR3 DNA reads as TGTGCCAGCAGCTTATGGAGGGGAAATTTAACCTACGAGCAGTACTTC. The chain links TRBV7-6 to TRBJ2-7; weak D call: TRBD2 (6 bases). This CDR3 spans 16 amino acids. V was trimmed by 2 bases and J by 2 bases, leaving 16 bases between them. Germline CDR1 SGHVS, CDR2 FNYEAQ.